The subject of this entry is one TCR beta chain. The antigen is undetermined. Preparing the TCRbeta library involved the use of unique molecular identifiers. TCRdb analysed the PCR reads with MiXCR anew, one entry per CDR3 protein. The sample consists of almost 600,000 distinct CDR3 sequences, 25% to 30% of them appearing once. The sample comes from a study of T-cell reconstitution after alpha-beta-depleted transplantation in children. The CDR3 spans 15 residues. The germline V and J ends were trimmed by 4 bases and 0 bases, with 10 bases remaining between them. The germline CDR1 and CDR2 sequences are WNHNN and SYGVQD (reference sequence). Study-wide findings and caveats: After transplant, high TCRbeta diversity at day 60 in some patients arose from surviving recipient T cells and thymic progenitors. Alpha-beta T cells about two months after transplant reportedly derived from several hundred expanded graft clones. Diversity and T-cell counts at one year after transplant derived mostly from new T cells.

The chain links TRBV10-1 to TRBJ2-4, with unresolved D. This receptor was obtained from a boy under two years old with Wiskott-Aldrich syndrome, due to receive a stem cell transplant. Sequencing was performed on PBMCs, taken before TCRalphabeta/CD19-depleted stem cell transplant. As DNA, the CDR3 is TGCGCCAGCAGTGGTGCCAGAGTAGCCAAAAACATTCAGTACTTC. Protein sequence: CASSGARVAKNIQYF.